These 21 T cell receptor beta chains were sequenced from one sample in a study of neoadjuvant nivolumab and ipilimumab in lung cancer. Using immunoSEQ multiplex PCR, the repertoire was profiled, and TCRdb retains in-frame clones only, with some absent. This sample yields over 25,000 clones, of which approximately 83% are seen a single time; 5% to 6% belongs to the top ten. Specimen: tumor tissue, collected after neoadjuvant nivolumab, alone or with ipilimumab, at or shortly before surgery. The receptors stem from an adult with non-small cell lung cancer.

The J gene is TRBJ2-1, the V gene TRBV9, with 15 bases aligning to TRBD2. Looked up from germline, CDR1 is SGDLS and CDR2 is YYNGEE. The CDR3 has 17 residues. V lost 6 bases to trimming and J lost 5 bases; unmatched junction nucleotides: 9. CDR3 protein: CASTGTSGGIGHNEQFF. The CDR3 coding sequence is TGTGCCAGCACCGGGACTAGCGGGGGGATTGGCCACAATGAGCAGTTCTTC. The variable domain in full, completed from reference TRBV9 and TRBJ2-1, reads DSGVTQTPKHLITATGQRVTLRCSPRSGDLSVYWYQQSLDQGLQFLIQYYNGEERAKGNILERFSAQQFPDLHSELNLSSLELGDSALYFCASTGTSGGIGHNEQFFGPGTRLTVL.

The J gene is TRBJ2-5, the V gene TRBV5-1, with D unclear. Germline-derived CDR1 and CDR2 are SGHRS and YFSETQ. The CDR3 is 13 residues long. The ends were cut back, 0 bases at V and 5 bases at J, with 8 bases in the middle. CDR3 sequence reads: CASSLAVRETQYF. In DNA form, the CDR3 reads TGCGCCAGCAGCTTGGCGGTGCGGGAGACCCAGTACTTC.

The J gene is TRBJ2-3, the V gene TRBV11-3; D gene unclear. The CDR3 extends over 14 amino acids. The V gene's germline CDR1 is SGHNT and CDR2 YENEEA. V was trimmed by 1 base and J by 0 bases, leaving 5 bases between them. In DNA form, the CDR3 reads TGTGCCAGCAGCTTAGGCGCGAGCACAGATACGCAGTATTTT. Protein sequence: CASSLGASTDTQYF.

The rearrangement links TRBV2 to TRBJ1-4; maybe TRBD1 (5 bases). The V and J ends lost 2 bases and 6 bases respectively, with 16 bases between them. The CDR3 has 16 residues. The germline CDR1 and CDR2 sequences are SNHLY and FYNNEI. The CDR3 loop reads CASSERFGGRYEKLFF. The CDR3 DNA follows: TGTGCCAGCAGTGAACGTTTCGGGGGGAGGTATGAAAAACTGTTTTTT.

The chain uses TRBV2 and TRBJ1-2; the D gene is possibly TRBD1 (6 bases). Germline V lookup: CDR1 SNHLY, CDR2 FYNNEI. This CDR3 region has 13 residues. Trimming stripped 5 bases from V and 2 bases from J, with 9 bases between. In DNA, the CDR3 is TGTGCCAGCAGTCGGACAGCGAACTATGGCTACACCTTC. Protein sequence: CASSRTANYGYTF.

The chain uses TRBV7-2 and TRBJ2-3, with TRBD2 matching 9 bases. The CDR3 runs 15 residues. V shed 6 bases, J shed 2 bases, and the junction held 6 bases outside the gene matches. The germline gives CDR1 SGHTA, CDR2 FQGNSA. As DNA, the CDR3 is TGTGCCAGCAGTCTAGCGGGATACTCCACAGATACGCAGTATTTT. Translating gives CASSLAGYSTDTQYF.

This clone occurred a few times. The chain couples TRBV2 to TRBJ2-5; 11 bases are shared with TRBD1. V gave up 4 bases and J gave up 5 bases; unmatched junction bases: 15. The V gene's germline CDR1 is SNHLY and CDR2 FYNNEI. The CDR3 length is 18 residues. CDR3 sequence reads: CASSGRTGGNIGVETQYF. The DNA of the CDR3 is TGTGCCAGCAGTGGGCGGACAGGGGGCAATATCGGGGTGGAGACCCAGTACTTC.

The J gene is TRBJ1-2, the V gene TRBV29-1; 7 nucleotides align to TRBD1. The CDR3 contains 14 residues. The V gene end was trimmed by 0 bases and the J gene end by 7 bases; junction bases not matched to a gene: 8. From germline, CDR1 is SQVTM and CDR2 ANQGSEA. CDR3 amino acids: CSVEDFGQEGGYTF. CDR3 DNA sequence: TGCAGCGTTGAAGATTTCGGACAGGAGGGTGGCTACACCTTC.

This clone showed up just once. V gene TRBV7-2 combines with J gene TRBJ2-7; 8 nucleotides agree with TRBD1. Germline values: CDR1 SGHTA, CDR2 FQGNSA. The CDR3 sequence is 16 residues long. V shed 0 bases and J 5 bases; nucleotides not matched to a gene: 9. The CDR3 spells CASSLASGQGMDEQYF. The CDR3 bases are TGTGCCAGCAGCTTAGCCTCTGGACAGGGAATGGACGAGCAGTACTTC.

The genes are TRBV7-6 and TRBJ2-7; D call uncertain. The CDR3 totals 14 residues. V was clipped by 4 bases and J by 1 base, with 11 bases between them. The germline CDR1 and CDR2 sequences are SGHVS and FNYEAQ. The CDR3 loop reads CASSSQVNSYEQYF. CDR3 bases: TGTGCCAGCAGCTCGCAGGTCAATTCCTACGAGCAGTACTTC.

For the CDR3, the DNA is TGTGCCAGCAGTTACGTGGGGAGCTCCTACAATGAGCAGTTCTTC. Translated: CASSYVGSSYNEQFF. The rearrangement links TRBV6-5 to TRBJ2-1; weak D call: TRBD2 (5 bases). CDR1 and CDR2 from the germline V gene are MNHEY and SVGAGI. This CDR3 contains 15 residues. V lost 2 bases, J lost 0 bases, and 8 bases lay in between.

The chain is built from TRBV5-1 and TRBJ1-5; D is possibly TRBD1 (6 bases). The CDR3 runs to 14 residues. Trimming removed 4 bases at V and 5 bases at J, with 13 bases between. Looked up from germline, CDR1 is SGHRS and CDR2 is YFSETQ. This CDR3 reads CASSPDSSDQPQHF. CDR3 nucleotide sequence: TGCGCCAGCAGCCCGGACAGCTCAGATCAGCCCCAGCATTTT.

The chain carries TRBV6-6 and TRBJ2-3; perhaps TRBD1 as D (5 bases). Looked up from germline, CDR1 is MNHNY and CDR2 is SVGAGI (reference sequence). The CDR3 is 13 residues long. The V end lost 2 bases, the J end lost 5 bases, and 8 bases lay between the germline ends. The CDR3 region has the DNA TGTGCCAGCAGTTACAGGGGTGGAGATACGCAGTATTTT. Translating gives CASSYRGGDTQYF.

This clone was recorded a few times. The chain has TRBV5-5 and TRBJ2-3; 7 bases map to TRBD2. Germline V gene sequence: CDR1 SGHKS, CDR2 YYEKEE (reference sequence). J lost 4 bases, V lost 4 bases, and 12 bases had no gene match. This CDR3 has 16 amino acids. This chain's CDR3 is CASSRTGGRGADTQYF. CDR3 nucleotide sequence: TGTGCCAGCAGCCGAACGGGCGGGAGAGGGGCAGATACGCAGTATTTT.

V and J are TRBV7-3 and TRBJ2-3, with a weak D call TRBD1 (5 bases). CDR3 length equals 13 residues. Deletions cut 2 bases from V and 4 bases from J, with 7 bases between. The V gene's germline CDR1 is SGHTA and CDR2 FQGTGA. In DNA, the CDR3 is TGTGCCAGCAGCTTATCAGGGTCAGATACGCAGTATTTT. This sequence encodes CASSLSGSDTQYF.

The rearrangement links TRBV28 to TRBJ2-7; perhaps D is TRBD1 or TRBD2 (6 bases each). Germline V gene sequence: CDR1 MDHEN, CDR2 SYDVKM. Trimming pared 7 bases from V and 6 bases from J, leaving 22 bases between. The CDR3 runs to 15 residues. CDR3 sequence: CASTGWGAWGVEQYF. The CDR3 DNA reads TGTGCCAGCACCGGTTGGGGGGCCTGGGGAGTCGAGCAGTACTTC. Together with reference TRBV28 and TRBJ2-7, the CDR3 gives the full variable domain: DVKVTQSSRYLVKRTGEKVFLECVQDMDHENMFWYRQDPGLGLRLIYFSYDVKMKEKGDIPEGYSVSREKKERFSLILESASTNQTSMYLCASTGWGAWGVEQYFGPGTRLTVT.

In DNA, the CDR3 is TGTGCCAGCTCACCCGGACTAGTCGATTGGGTGTTCTTC. Its protein is CASSPGLVDWVFF. This chain links TRBV18 with TRBJ2-1; 7 nucleotides agree with TRBD2. This CDR3 has 13 amino acids. Germline-derived CDR1 and CDR2 are KGHSH and LQKENI. V gave up 3 bases and J gave up 15 bases; unmatched junction bases: 11.

V is TRBV11-3 and J is TRBJ2-2; D is undetermined. The CDR3 is 13 residues long. V was trimmed by 1 base and J by 3 bases, leaving 3 bases between them. CDR1 and CDR2 from the germline V gene are SGHNT and YENEEA. The CDR3 bases are TGTGCCAGCAGCTTAGCGGACACCGGGGAGCTGTTTTTT. Amino acid sequence: CASSLADTGELFF.

This clone was detected only once. The V call is TRBV6-1, the J call TRBJ1-1, with 9 bases matching TRBD1. V was clipped by 4 bases and J by 5 bases; unmatched bases: 5. The CDR3 is 14 residues long. CDR1 and CDR2 from the germline V gene are MNHNS and SASEGT. In DNA, the CDR3 is TGTGCCAGCAGTGCGGGACAGGGATTGACTGAAGCTTTCTTT. It is translated as CASSAGQGLTEAFF.

V is TRBV5-6 and J is TRBJ1-6, with D possibly matching TRBD1 (5 bases). The CDR3 contains 16 residues. Trimming left V 1 base short and J 6 bases short, with 14 bases between. Germline values: CDR1 SGHDT, CDR2 YYEEEE. CDR3 sequence: CASSLWGGAGNSPLHF. The CDR3, as DNA: TGTGCCAGCAGCTTGTGGGGGGGTGCAGGTAATTCACCCCTCCACTTT. The full variable domain, rest sourced from reference TRBV5-6 and TRBJ1-6, is DAGVTQSPTHLIKTRGQQVTLRCSPKSGHDTVSWYQQALGQGPQFIFQYYEEEERQRGNFPDRFSGHQFPNYSSELNVNALLLGDSALYLCASSLWGGAGNSPLHFGNGTRLTVT.

The chain employs TRBV29-1 and TRBJ1-4; D call uncertain. The germline CDR1 and CDR2 sequences are SQVTM and ANQGSEA. V was shortened by 2 bases and J by 7 bases, with 8 bases between the two germline ends. This CDR3 is 12 amino acids long. The DNA of the CDR3 is TGCAGCGTTGAATACCAAGGTGAAAAACTGTTTTTT. Its translation is CSVEYQGEKLFF.